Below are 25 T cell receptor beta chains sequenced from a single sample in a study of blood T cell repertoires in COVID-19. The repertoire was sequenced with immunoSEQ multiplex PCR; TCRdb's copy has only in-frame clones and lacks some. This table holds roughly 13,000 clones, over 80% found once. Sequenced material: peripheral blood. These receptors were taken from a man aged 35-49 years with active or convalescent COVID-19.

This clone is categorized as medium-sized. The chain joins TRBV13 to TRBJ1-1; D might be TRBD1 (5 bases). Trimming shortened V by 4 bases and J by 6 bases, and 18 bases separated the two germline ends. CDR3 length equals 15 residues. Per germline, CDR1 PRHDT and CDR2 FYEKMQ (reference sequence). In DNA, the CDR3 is TGTGCCAGCAGCTGGCGGGGCAGGGTACCCCCTGAAGCTTTCTTT. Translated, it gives CASSWRGRVPPEAFF.

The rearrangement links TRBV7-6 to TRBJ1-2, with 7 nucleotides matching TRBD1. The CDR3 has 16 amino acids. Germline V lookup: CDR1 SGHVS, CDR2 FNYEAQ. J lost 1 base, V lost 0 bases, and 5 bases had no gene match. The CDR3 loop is CASSLAGDSVNYGYTF. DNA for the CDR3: TGTGCCAGCAGCTTAGCCGGGGACAGCGTTAACTATGGCTACACCTTC.

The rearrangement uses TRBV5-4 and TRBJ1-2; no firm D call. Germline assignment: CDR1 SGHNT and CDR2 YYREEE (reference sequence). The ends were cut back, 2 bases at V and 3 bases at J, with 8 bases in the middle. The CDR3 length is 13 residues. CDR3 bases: TGTGCCAGCAGCTTTCCTGAGGACTATGGCTACACCTTC. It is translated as CASSFPEDYGYTF.

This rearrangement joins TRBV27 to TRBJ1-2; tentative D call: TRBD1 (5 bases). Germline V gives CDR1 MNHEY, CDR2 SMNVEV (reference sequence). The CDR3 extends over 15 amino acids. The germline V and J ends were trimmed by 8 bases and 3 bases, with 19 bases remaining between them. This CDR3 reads CASGRARVIDYGYTF. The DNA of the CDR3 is TGTGCCAGCGGGAGGGCCAGGGTTATAGACTATGGCTACACCTTC.

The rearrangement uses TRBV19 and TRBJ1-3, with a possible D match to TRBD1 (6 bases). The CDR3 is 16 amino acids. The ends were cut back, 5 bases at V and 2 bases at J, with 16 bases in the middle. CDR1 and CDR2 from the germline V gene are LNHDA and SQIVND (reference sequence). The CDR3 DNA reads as TGTGCCAGTAGTGATTTACTGGGGGCCCCTGGAAACACCATATATTTT. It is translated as CASSDLLGAPGNTIYF.

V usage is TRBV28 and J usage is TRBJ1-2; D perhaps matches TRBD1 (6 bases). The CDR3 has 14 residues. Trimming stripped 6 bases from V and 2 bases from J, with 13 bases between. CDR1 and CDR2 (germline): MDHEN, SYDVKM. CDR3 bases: TGTGCCAGCAGACTACAGGGCCACAACTATGGCTACACCTTC. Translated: CASRLQGHNYGYTF.

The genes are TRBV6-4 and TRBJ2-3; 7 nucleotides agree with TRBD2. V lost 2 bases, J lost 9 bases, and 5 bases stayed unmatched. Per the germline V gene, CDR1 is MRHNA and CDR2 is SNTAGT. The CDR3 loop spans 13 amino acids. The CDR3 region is CASSDRSGETQYF. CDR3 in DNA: TGTGCCAGCAGTGACAGGAGCGGGGAAACGCAGTATTTT.

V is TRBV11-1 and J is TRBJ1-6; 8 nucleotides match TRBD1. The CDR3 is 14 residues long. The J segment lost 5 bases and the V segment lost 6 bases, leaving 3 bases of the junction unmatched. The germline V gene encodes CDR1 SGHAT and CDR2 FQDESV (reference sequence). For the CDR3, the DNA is TGTGCCAGCAGTCGGACAGGGAATAATTCACCCCTCCACTTT. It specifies CASSRTGNNSPLHF.

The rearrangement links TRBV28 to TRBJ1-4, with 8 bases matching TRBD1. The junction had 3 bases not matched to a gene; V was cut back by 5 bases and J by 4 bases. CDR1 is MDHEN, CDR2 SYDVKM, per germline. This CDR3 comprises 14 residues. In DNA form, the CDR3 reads TGTGCCAGCAGTCTCGACAGGGGTAATGAAAAACTGTTTTTT. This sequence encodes CASSLDRGNEKLFF.

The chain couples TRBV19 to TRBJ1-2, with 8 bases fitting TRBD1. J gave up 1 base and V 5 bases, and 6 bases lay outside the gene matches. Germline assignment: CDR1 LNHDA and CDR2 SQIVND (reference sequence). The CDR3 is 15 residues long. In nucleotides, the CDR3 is TGTGCCAGTAGTGACAGGGGAAAAAGTAACTATGGCTACACCTTC. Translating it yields CASSDRGKSNYGYTF. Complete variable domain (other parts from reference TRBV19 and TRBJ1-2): DGGITQSPKYLFRKEGQNVTLSCEQNLNHDAMYWYRQDPGQGLRLIYYSQIVNDFQKGDIAEGYSVSREKKESFPLTVTSAQKNPTAFYLCASSDRGKSNYGYTFGSGTRLTVV.

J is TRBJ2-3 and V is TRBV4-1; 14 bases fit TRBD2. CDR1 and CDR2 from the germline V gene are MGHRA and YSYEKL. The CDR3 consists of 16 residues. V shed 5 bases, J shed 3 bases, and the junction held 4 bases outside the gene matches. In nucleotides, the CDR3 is TGCGCCAGCAGCAGGGGACTAGCGGGGGCTACAGATACGCAGTATTTT. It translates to CASSRGLAGATDTQYF.

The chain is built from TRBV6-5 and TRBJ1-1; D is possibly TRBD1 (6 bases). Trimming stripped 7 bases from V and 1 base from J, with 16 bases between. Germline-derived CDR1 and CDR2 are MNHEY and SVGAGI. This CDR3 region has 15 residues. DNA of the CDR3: TGTGCCAGCACCCGACAGGCTTCGGGGAACACTGAAGCTTTCTTT. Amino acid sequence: CASTRQASGNTEAFF.

This CDR3 is CASSQEFPLFPGGDSPLHF. The CDR3 DNA reads as TGCGCCAGCAGCCAAGAATTTCCGCTTTTTCCAGGGGGCGATTCACCCCTCCACTTT. The chain couples TRBV4-1 to TRBJ1-6; 8 bases are shared with TRBD1. Germline CDR1 is MGHRA and CDR2 is YSYEKL. J lost 8 bases, V lost 0 bases, and 15 bases had no gene match. This CDR3 has 19 amino acids.

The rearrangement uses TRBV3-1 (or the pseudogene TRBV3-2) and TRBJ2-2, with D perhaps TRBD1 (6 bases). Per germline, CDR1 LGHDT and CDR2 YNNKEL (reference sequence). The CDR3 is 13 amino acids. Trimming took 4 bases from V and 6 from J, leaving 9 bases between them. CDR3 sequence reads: CASSLAGAGELFF. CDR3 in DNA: TGTGCCAGCAGCCTCGCAGGGGCCGGGGAGCTGTTTTTT.

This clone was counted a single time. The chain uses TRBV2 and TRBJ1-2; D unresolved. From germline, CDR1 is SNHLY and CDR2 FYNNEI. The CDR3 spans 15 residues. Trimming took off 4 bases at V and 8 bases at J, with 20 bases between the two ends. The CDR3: CASSVRYSGGEGYTF. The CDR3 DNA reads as TGTGCCAGCAGTGTTCGGTACTCCGGAGGAGAGGGCTACACCTTC.

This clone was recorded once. The CDR3 reads CASSEAPGSYEQYF. The CDR3 region has the DNA TGTGCCAGCAGTGAAGCTCCCGGGTCCTACGAGCAGTACTTC. This chain uses TRBV2 with TRBJ2-7; the D is unclear. The length of the CDR3 is 14 residues. Germline V CDR1 and CDR2: SNHLY, FYNNEI. Deletions cut 0 bases from V and 1 base from J, with 7 bases between.

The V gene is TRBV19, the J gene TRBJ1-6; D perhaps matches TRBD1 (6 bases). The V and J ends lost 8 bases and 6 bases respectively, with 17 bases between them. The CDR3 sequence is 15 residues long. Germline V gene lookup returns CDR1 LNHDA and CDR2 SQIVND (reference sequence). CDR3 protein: CASAILGQFNSPLHF. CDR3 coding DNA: TGTGCCAGTGCGATTCTCGGACAGTTTAATTCACCCCTCCACTTT.

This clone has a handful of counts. The CDR3 DNA follows: TGTGCCAGCAGCTTGAAGTCGGGGGGCAACATTGATCTCAATGAGCAGTTCTTC. Amino acid sequence: CASSLKSGGNIDLNEQFF. The genes are TRBV5-4 and TRBJ2-1; perhaps TRBD2 as D (7 bases). Trimming took 1 base from V and 6 from J, leaving 23 bases between them. This CDR3 is built from 18 residues. CDR1 is SGHNT, CDR2 YYREEE, per germline (reference sequence).

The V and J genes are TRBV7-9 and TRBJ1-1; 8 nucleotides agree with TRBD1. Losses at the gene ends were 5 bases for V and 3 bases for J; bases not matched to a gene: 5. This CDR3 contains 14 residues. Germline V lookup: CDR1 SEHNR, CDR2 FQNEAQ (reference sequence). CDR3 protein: CASSLGQGDTEAFF. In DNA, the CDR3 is TGTGCCAGCAGCCTCGGACAGGGTGACACTGAAGCTTTCTTT.

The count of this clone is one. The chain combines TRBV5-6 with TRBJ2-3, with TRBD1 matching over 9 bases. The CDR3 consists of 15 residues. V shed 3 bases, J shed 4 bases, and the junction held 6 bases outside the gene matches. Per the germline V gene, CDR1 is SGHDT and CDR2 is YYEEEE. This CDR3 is CASSSPGQGADTQYF. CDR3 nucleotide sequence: TGTGCCAGCAGCTCTCCGGGACAGGGCGCAGATACGCAGTATTTT.

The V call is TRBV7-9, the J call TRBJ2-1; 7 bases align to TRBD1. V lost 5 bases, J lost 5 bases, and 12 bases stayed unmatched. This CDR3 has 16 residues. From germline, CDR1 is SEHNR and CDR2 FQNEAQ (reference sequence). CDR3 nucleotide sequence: TGTGCCAGCAGCACGACGACAGGGTATTGGGACAATGAGCAGTTCTTC. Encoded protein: CASSTTTGYWDNEQFF. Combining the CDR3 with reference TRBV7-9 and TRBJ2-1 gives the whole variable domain DTGVSQNPRHKITKRGQNVTFRCDPISEHNRLYWYRQTLGQGPEFLTYFQNEAQLEKSRLLSDRFSAERPKGSFSTLEIQRTEQGDSAMYLCASSTTTGYWDNEQFFGPGTRLTVL.

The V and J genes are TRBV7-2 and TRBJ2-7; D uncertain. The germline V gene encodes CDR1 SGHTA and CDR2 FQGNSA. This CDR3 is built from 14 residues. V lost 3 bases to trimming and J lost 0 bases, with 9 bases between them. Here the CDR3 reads CASSFSFSSYEQYF. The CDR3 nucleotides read TGTGCCAGCAGCTTCAGTTTTTCCTCCTACGAGCAGTACTTC.

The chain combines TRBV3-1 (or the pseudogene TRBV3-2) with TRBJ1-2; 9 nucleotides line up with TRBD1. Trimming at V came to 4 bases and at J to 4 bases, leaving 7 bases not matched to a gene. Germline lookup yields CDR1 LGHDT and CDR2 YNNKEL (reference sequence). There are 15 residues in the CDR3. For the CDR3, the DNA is TGTGCCAGCAGCCCCAGGACAGGGGAAGGCTATGGCTACACCTTC. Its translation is CASSPRTGEGYGYTF.

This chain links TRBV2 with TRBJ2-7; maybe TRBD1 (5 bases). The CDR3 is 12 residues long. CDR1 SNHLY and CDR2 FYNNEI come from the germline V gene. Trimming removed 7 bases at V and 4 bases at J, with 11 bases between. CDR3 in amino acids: CASTTTVYEQYF. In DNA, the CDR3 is TGTGCCAGCACGACGACAGTATACGAGCAGTACTTC.

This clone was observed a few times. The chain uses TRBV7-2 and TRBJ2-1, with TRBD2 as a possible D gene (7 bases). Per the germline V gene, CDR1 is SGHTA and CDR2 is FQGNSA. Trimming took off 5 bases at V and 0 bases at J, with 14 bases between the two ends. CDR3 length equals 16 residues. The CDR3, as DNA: TGTGCCAGCAGCCCTCGCGGGGGCAGCTCCTACAATGAGCAGTTCTTC. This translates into CASSPRGGSSYNEQFF. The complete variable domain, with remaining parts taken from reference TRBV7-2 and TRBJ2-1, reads GAGVSQSPSNKVTEKGKDVELRCDPISGHTALYWYRQSLGQGLEFLIYFQGNSAPDKSGLPSDRFSAERTGGSVSTLTIQRTQQEDSAVYLCASSPRGGSSYNEQFFGPGTRLTVL.